This entry lists 16 T cell receptor beta chains sequenced from one sample in a study of cytomegalovirus exposure and HLA in healthy donors. The PCR employed 60 Vbeta primers together with 13 Jbeta primers. Libraries were prepared by immunoSEQ multiplex PCR; TCRdb keeps only in-frame clonotypes and omits some of them. The sample consists of about 86,000 clones, approximately 79% of them appearing once. Sequencing was done on a sample of PBMCs. Receptor source: a female donor in good health and CMV-seronegative.

The rearrangement uses TRBV28 and TRBJ1-2, with unresolved D. Trimming shortened V by 5 bases and J by 2 bases, and 6 bases separated the two germline ends. This CDR3 has 12 amino acids. The germline V gene encodes CDR1 MDHEN and CDR2 SYDVKM. The CDR3 nucleotides are TGTGCCAGCAGTCCGGGAAACTATGGCTACACCTTC. The encoded protein is CASSPGNYGYTF.

The V call is TRBV6-5, the J call TRBJ2-7; D ambiguous. V was trimmed by 6 bases and J by 2 bases, leaving 11 bases between them. CDR3 length: 13 amino acids. Germline V gene data show CDR1 as MNHEY and CDR2 as SVGAGI. CDR3 residues: CASSRGKTYEQYF. The CDR3 DNA sequence: TGTGCCAGCAGCCGCGGTAAGACCTACGAGCAGTACTTC.

The chain uses TRBV15 and TRBJ2-1; 7 bases map to TRBD2. CDR1 is LNHNV, CDR2 YYDKDF, per germline (reference sequence). After removal of 5 bases from V and 3 bases from J, the junction contained 4 bases not matched to a gene. The CDR3 covers 14 residues. The CDR3 region has the DNA TGTGCCACCAGCGCGCGGGGGAACTACAATGAGCAGTTCTTC. Translation gives CATSARGNYNEQFF.

The rearrangement links TRBV29-1 to TRBJ2-5; the match to TRBD2 covers 7 bases. Germline trimming cut 5 bases from V and 1 base from J; bases unmatched to any gene: 4. The CDR3 is 13 amino acids. The germline CDR1 and CDR2 sequences are SQVTM and ANQGSEA. CDR3 sequence reads: CSVRRGGQETQYF. CDR3 nucleotide sequence: TGCAGCGTTCGCCGCGGGGGCCAAGAGACCCAGTACTTC.

This clone was seen more than once but under ten times. The V call is TRBV6-5, the J call TRBJ1-4, with 7 bases matching TRBD1. Germline CDR1 is MNHEY and CDR2 is SVGAGI. The CDR3 sequence is 14 residues long. With 6 bases clipped from V and 7 bases from J, the junction kept 8 bases outside the gene matches. The chain's CDR3 is CASRRQGVGEKLFF. The DNA of the CDR3 is TGTGCCAGCAGACGACAGGGAGTCGGTGAAAAACTGTTTTTT.

V is TRBV6-5 and J is TRBJ2-1; D might be TRBD2 (5 bases). V lost 3 bases to trimming and J lost 6 bases, with 9 bases between them. The germline V gene encodes CDR1 MNHEY and CDR2 SVGAGI. The length of the CDR3 is 13 residues. The DNA of the CDR3 is TGTGCCAGCAGTTATTCCGGGGTCAATGAGCAGTTCTTC. It codes for CASSYSGVNEQFF.

CDR3 protein: CASRKGAPQETQYF. The CDR3 DNA follows: TGTGCCAGTAGAAAGGGGGCCCCCCAAGAGACCCAGTACTTC. V is TRBV19 and J is TRBJ2-5, with 7 bases fitting TRBD1. The CDR3 is 14 residues long. Germline CDR1 LNHDA, CDR2 SQIVND (reference sequence). The V and J ends lost 6 bases and 1 base, in that order; junction bases with no gene match: 5.

The genes are TRBV19 and TRBJ1-2; D ambiguous. Germline CDR1 LNHDA, CDR2 SQIVND (reference sequence). The CDR3 consists of 13 residues. The germline V and J ends were trimmed by 8 bases and 5 bases, with 15 bases remaining between them. The CDR3 region is CASLDPPGYGYTF. In nucleotides, the CDR3 is TGTGCCAGTCTCGACCCCCCGGGGTATGGCTACACCTTC.

The table lists this clone with a count of one. This chain links TRBV27 with TRBJ1-1, with D uncertain. The CDR3 is 18 amino acids. Germline assignment: CDR1 MNHEY and CDR2 SMNVEV (reference sequence). Trimming removed 5 bases from V and 3 bases from J, with 25 bases in between. The CDR3 nucleotides are TGTGCCAGCAGTAAAACCTTCATTGAGAGACACCTCGACACTGAAGCTTTCTTT. Protein: CASSKTFIERHLDTEAFF.

This clone was picked up many times. This CDR3 reads CASSPGTSSNEQFF. The CDR3 nucleotides are TGTGCCAGCAGTCCCGGGACTAGCAGCAATGAGCAGTTCTTC. V is TRBV6-4 and J is TRBJ2-1, with TRBD2 matching over 9 bases. Germline V gives CDR1 MRHNA, CDR2 SNTAGT. V shed 5 bases and J 6 bases; nucleotides not matched to a gene: 5. The CDR3 has 14 amino acids.

The gene calls are TRBV18 and TRBJ1-5; D not certain. The CDR3 sequence is 15 residues long. Germline-derived CDR1 and CDR2 are KGHSH and LQKENI. V was pared by 0 bases and J by 4 bases, with 10 bases between. The CDR3 reads CASSPPGTVNQPQHF. As DNA, the CDR3 is TGTGCCAGCTCACCACCGGGCACAGTAAATCAGCCCCAGCATTTT.

The chain joins TRBV9 to TRBJ1-1, with 7 nucleotides matching TRBD1. Germline lookup yields CDR1 SGDLS and CDR2 YYNGEE. CDR3 length equals 14 residues. V shed 3 bases and J 1 base; nucleotides not matched to a gene: 3. The CDR3 bases are TGTGCCAGCAGCGGGACAGGAGGGAACACTGAAGCTTTCTTT. Protein: CASSGTGGNTEAFF.

The V call is TRBV29-1, the J call TRBJ1-1; D perhaps matches TRBD1 (5 bases). V lost 1 base to trimming and J lost 1 base, with 10 bases between them. The CDR3 totals 14 residues. Germline CDR1 SQVTM, CDR2 ANQGSEA. Here the CDR3 reads CSVEVGRANTEAFF. In DNA, the CDR3 is TGCAGCGTTGAAGTGGGCAGGGCGAACACTGAAGCTTTCTTT.

The chain couples TRBV7-6 to TRBJ2-7; 12 bases align to TRBD2. Losses at the gene ends were 1 base for V and 5 bases for J; bases not matched to a gene: 6. CDR3 size: 16 residues. Germline lookup yields CDR1 SGHVS and CDR2 FNYEAQ. CDR3: CASSLGFGTSGHEQYF. CDR3 bases: TGTGCCAGCAGCTTAGGTTTTGGGACTAGCGGGCACGAGCAGTACTTC.

The chain has TRBV30 and TRBJ1-3, with D unresolved. Trimming shortened V by 3 bases and J by 6 bases, and 18 bases separated the two germline ends. The CDR3 runs 15 residues. Germline loops: CDR1 GTSNPN, CDR2 SVGIG (reference sequence). As DNA, the CDR3 is TGTGCCTGGAGCTCATGGGGAGGCTCGGAAAACACCATATATTTT. This translates into CAWSSWGGSENTIYF.

The gene calls are TRBV4-1 and TRBJ2-1; 9 nucleotides line up with TRBD2. Germline CDR1 is MGHRA and CDR2 is YSYEKL. J was trimmed by 10 bases and V by 4 bases; bases with no gene match: 11. CDR3 size: 15 residues. The CDR3, as DNA: TGCGCCAGCAGCCCCCCGGGTAGCGGGGGTGCCGAGCAGTTCTTC. Translated: CASSPPGSGGAEQFF.